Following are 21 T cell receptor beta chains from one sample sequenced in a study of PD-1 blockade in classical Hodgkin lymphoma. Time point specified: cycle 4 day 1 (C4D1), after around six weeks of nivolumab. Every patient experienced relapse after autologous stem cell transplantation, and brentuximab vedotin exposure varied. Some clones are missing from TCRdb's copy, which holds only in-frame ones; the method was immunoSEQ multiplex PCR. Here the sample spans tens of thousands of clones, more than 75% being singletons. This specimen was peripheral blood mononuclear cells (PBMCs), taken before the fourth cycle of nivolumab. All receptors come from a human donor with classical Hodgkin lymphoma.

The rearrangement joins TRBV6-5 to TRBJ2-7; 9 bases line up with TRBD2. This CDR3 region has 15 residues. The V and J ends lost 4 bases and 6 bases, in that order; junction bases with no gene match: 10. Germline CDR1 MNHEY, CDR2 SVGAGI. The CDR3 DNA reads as TGTGCCAGCAGTTTCCCGGCGGGAGGGGAGGTCGAGCAGTACTTC. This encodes CASSFPAGGEVEQYF.

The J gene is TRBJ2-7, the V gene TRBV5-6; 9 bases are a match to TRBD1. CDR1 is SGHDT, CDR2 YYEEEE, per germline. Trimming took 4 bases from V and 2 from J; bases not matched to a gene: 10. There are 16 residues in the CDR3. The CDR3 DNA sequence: TGTGCCAGCAGCGGATTACCGGGACAGGGTACCTACGAGCAGTACTTC. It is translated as CASSGLPGQGTYEQYF.

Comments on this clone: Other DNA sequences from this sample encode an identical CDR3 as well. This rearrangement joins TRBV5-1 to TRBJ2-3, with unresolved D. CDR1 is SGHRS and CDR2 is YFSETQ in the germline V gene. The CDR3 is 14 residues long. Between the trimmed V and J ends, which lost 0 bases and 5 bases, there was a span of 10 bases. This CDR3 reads CASSLAGQIDTQYF. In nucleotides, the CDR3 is TGCGCCAGCAGCTTGGCCGGCCAAATAGATACGCAGTATTTT.

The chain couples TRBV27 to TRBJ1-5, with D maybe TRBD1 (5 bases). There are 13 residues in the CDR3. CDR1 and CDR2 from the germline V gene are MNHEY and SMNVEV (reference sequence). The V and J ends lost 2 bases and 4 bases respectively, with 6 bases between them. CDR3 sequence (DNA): TGTGCCAGCAGTTTACAGGGAAATCAGCCCCAGCATTTT. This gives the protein CASSLQGNQPQHF.

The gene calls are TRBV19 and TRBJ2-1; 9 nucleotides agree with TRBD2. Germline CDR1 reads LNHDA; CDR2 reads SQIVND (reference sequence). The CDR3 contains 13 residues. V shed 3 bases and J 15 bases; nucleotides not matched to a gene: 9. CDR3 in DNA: TGTGCCAGTAGTATCAACAGCGGGGGGAAAGGGTTCTTC. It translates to CASSINSGGKGFF.

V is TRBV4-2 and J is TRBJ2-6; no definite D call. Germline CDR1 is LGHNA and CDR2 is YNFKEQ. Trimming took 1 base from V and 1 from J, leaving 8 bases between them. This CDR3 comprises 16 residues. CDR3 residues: CASSQVAGSGANVLTF. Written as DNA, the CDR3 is TGTGCCAGCAGCCAAGTAGCCGGGTCTGGGGCCAACGTCCTGACTTTC.

The chain's CDR3 is CASRGDRAEAFF. The CDR3 region has the DNA TGTGCCAGCAGGGGGGACAGGGCTGAAGCTTTCTTT. The genes are TRBV27 and TRBJ1-1, with 9 bases fitting TRBD1. Trimming at V came to 6 bases and at J to 6 bases, leaving 2 bases not matched to a gene. The CDR3 is 12 amino acids. Germline V gives CDR1 MNHEY, CDR2 SMNVEV (reference sequence).

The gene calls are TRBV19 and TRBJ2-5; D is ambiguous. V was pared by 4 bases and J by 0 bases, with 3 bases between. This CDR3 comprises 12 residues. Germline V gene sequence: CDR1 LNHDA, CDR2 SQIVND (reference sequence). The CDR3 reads CASSRYQETQYF. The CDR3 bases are TGTGCCAGTAGTAGATACCAAGAGACCCAGTACTTC.

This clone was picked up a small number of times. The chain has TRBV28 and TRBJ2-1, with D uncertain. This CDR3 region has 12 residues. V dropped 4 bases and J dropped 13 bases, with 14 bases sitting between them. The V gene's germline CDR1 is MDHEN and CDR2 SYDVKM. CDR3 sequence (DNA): TGTGCCAGCAGTTCCTCGGACCGACTCCAGTTCTTC. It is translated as CASSSSDRLQFF.

The CDR3 sequence is CASSVIMNTEAFF. The CDR3 DNA reads TGTGCCAGCAGCGTAATAATGAACACTGAAGCTTTCTTT. This chain connects TRBV14 to TRBJ1-1, with D uncertain. CDR1 and CDR2 from the germline V gene are SGHDN and FVKESK. V dropped 5 bases and J dropped 0 bases, with 7 bases sitting between them. The CDR3 totals 13 residues.

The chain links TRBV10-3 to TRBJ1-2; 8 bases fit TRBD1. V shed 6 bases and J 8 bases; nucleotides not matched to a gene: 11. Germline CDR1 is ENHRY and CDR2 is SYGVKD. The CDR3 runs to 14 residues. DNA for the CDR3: TGTGCCATCAGACAGGGGGTGGGTACGGACGGCTACACCTTC. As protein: CAIRQGVGTDGYTF.

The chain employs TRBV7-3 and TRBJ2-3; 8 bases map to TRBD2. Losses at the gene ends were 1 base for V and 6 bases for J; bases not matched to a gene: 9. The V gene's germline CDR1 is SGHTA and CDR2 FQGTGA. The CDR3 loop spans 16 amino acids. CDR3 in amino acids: CASSLMSGSLTDTQYF. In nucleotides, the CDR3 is TGTGCCAGCAGCTTAATGAGCGGGAGCCTCACGGATACGCAGTATTTT. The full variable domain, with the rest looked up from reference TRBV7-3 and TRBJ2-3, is GAGVSQTPSNKVTEKGKYVELRCDPISGHTALYWYRQSLGQGPEFLIYFQGTGAADDSGLPNDRFFAVRPEGSVSTLKIQRTERGDSAVYLCASSLMSGSLTDTQYFGPGTRLTVL.

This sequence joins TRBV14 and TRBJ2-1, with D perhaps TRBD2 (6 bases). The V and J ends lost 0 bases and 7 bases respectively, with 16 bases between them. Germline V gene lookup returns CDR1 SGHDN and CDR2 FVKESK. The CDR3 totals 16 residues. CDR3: CASSQDRGGKRNEQFF. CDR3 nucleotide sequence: TGTGCCAGCAGCCAAGATCGGGGAGGTAAGAGGAATGAGCAGTTCTTC.

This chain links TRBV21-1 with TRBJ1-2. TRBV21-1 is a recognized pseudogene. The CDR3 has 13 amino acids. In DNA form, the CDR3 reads TGTGCCAGCAGCAAAAACCGCAAGTATGGCTACACCTTC. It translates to CASSKNRKYGYTF.

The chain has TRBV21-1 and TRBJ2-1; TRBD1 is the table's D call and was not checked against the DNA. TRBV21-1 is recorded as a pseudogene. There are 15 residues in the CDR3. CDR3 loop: CASSKVGTGGGEQFF. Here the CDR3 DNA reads TGTGCCAGCAGCAAAGTGGGGACAGGGGGCGGTGAGCAGTTCTTC.

The CDR3 sequence: CASSIYGGTGNNEQFF. The CDR3 DNA follows: TGTGCCAGCAGCATTTACGGCGGGACGGGGAACAATGAGCAGTTCTTC. The gene calls are TRBV5-6 and TRBJ2-1; D possibly corresponds to TRBD2 (6 bases). Germline V gene data show CDR1 as SGHDT and CDR2 as YYEEEE. The CDR3 sequence is 16 residues long. V dropped 4 bases and J dropped 5 bases, with 19 bases sitting between them.

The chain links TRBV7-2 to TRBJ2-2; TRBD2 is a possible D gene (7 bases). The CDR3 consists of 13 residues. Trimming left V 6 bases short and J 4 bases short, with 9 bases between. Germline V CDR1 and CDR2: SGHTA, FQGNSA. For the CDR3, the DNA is TGTGCCAGCAGACGGGGGGCCACCGGGGAGCTGTTTTTT. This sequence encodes CASRRGATGELFF. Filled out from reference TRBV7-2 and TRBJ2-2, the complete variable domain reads GAGVSQSPSNKVTEKGKDVELRCDPISGHTALYWYRQSLGQGLEFLIYFQGNSAPDKSGLPSDRFSAERTGGSVSTLTIQRTQQEDSAVYLCASRRGATGELFFGEGSRLTVL.

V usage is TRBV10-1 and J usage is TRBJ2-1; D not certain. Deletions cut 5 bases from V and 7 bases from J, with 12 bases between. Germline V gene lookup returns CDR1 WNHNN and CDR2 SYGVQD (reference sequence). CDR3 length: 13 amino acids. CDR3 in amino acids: CASSIEYGNEQFF. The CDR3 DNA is TGCGCCAGCAGTATCGAGTACGGAAATGAGCAGTTCTTC.

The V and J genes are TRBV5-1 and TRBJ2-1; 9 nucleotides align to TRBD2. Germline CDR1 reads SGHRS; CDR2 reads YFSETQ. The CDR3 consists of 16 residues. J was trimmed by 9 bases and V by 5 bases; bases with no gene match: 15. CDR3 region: CASRRSPSAGGAEQFF. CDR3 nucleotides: TGCGCCAGCAGGCGATCTCCCTCAGCGGGAGGCGCTGAGCAGTTCTTC.

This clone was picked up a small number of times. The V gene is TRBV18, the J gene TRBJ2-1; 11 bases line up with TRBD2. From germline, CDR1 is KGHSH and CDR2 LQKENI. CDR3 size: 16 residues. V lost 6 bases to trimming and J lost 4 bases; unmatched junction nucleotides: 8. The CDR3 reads CASSRGLAGGYNEQFF. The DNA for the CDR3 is TGTGCCAGCTCTCGTGGACTAGCGGGCGGGTACAATGAGCAGTTCTTC.

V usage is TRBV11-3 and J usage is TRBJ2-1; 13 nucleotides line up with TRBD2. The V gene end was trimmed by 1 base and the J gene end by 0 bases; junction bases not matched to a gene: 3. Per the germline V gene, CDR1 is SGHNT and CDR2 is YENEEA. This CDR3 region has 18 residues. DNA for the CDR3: TGTGCCAGCAGCTTAGGCCGGACTAGCGGGAGCTCCTACAATGAGCAGTTCTTC. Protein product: CASSLGRTSGSSYNEQFF.